What follows are 12 T cell receptor beta chains derived from one specimen sequenced in a study of T cell responses to AZD1222 COVID-19 vaccine. Generated by immunoSEQ multiplex PCR, the TCRdb table keeps only in-frame clones and is missing some. The profile shows more than 85,000 clones, 82% of them singletons. The sample in question was peripheral blood, obtained on day 0 of AZD1222 vaccination. The receptors here all came from an adult in good health.

The chain couples TRBV5-1 to TRBJ1-1; no clear D. In germline, CDR1 is SGHRS, CDR2 YFSETQ. The ends were cut back, 0 bases at V and 2 bases at J, with 11 bases in the middle. This CDR3 is 15 amino acids long. In DNA form, the CDR3 reads TGCGCCAGCAGCTTGGAGTTGGCGGGAAACACTGAAGCTTTCTTT. Protein: CASSLELAGNTEAFF. Using reference TRBV5-1 and TRBJ1-1 for the parts outside the CDR3, the full variable domain is KAGVTQTPRYLIKTRGQQVTLSCSPISGHRSVSWYQQTPGQGLQFLFEYFSETQRNKGNFPGRFSGRQFSNSRSEMNVSTLELGDSALYLCASSLELAGNTEAFFGQGTRLTVV.

Worth noting for this clone: The junction shows a germline mismatch at one end, possibly a read error. The J gene is TRBJ1-1, the V gene TRBV7-2, with D hard to call. CDR1 SGHTA and CDR2 FQGNSA come from the germline V gene. The CDR3 runs to 12 residues. CDR3 bases: TGTGCCAGCAGGTTAGGGAACACTGAAGCTTTCTTT. It translates to CASRLGNTEAFF.

The chain is built from TRBV7-9 and TRBJ2-7; D is undetermined. Germline V gene sequence: CDR1 SEHNR, CDR2 FQNEAQ (reference sequence). The germline V and J ends were trimmed by 6 bases and 3 bases, with 9 bases remaining between them. The CDR3 runs 12 residues. CDR3 coding DNA: TGTGCCAGCAGTCATGACGGCTACGAGCAGTACTTC. This encodes CASSHDGYEQYF.

The J gene is TRBJ2-5, the V gene TRBV3-1 (or the pseudogene TRBV3-2); D might be TRBD1 (5 bases). This CDR3 has 14 amino acids. CDR1 and CDR2 (germline): LGHDT, YNNKEL (reference sequence). Trimming removed 4 bases at V and 2 bases at J, with 11 bases between. The CDR3 region has the DNA TGTGCCAGCAGCCTCGGACACGGACAAGAGACCCAGTACTTC. Translated, it gives CASSLGHGQETQYF.

V usage is TRBV18 and J usage is TRBJ2-1; 8 nucleotides line up with TRBD1. CDR1 is KGHSH and CDR2 is LQKENI in the germline V gene. CDR3 length: 16 residues. The ends lost 2 bases at V and 5 bases at J; junction bases unmatched: 8. CDR3 nucleotide sequence: TGTGCCAGCTCACCATTCGGGACAGGTAGTGACAATGAGCAGTTCTTC. Residues: CASSPFGTGSDNEQFF.

This clone was picked up one time. This chain uses TRBV18 with TRBJ1-2, with D perhaps matching TRBD1 (6 bases). Between the trimmed V and J ends, which lost 3 bases and 4 bases, there was a span of 9 bases. The CDR3 loop spans 13 amino acids. CDR1 and CDR2 from the germline V gene are KGHSH and LQKENI. As DNA, the CDR3 is TGTGCCAGCTCACCGGGGGGGGCCTATGGCTACACCTTC. Translation gives CASSPGGAYGYTF.

The rearrangement links TRBV6-6 to TRBJ1-6; TRBD1 aligns across 7 bases. After removal of 7 bases from V and 8 bases from J, the junction contained 5 bases not matched to a gene. Germline V gives CDR1 MNHNY, CDR2 SVGAGI (reference sequence). The CDR3 loop spans 13 amino acids. The CDR3: CASTPGQYSPLHF. In DNA, the CDR3 is TGTGCCAGCACTCCGGGACAGTATTCACCCCTCCACTTT.

V is TRBV6-5 and J is TRBJ1-6, with 10 bases identical to TRBD1. The CDR3 spans 15 residues. J was trimmed by 8 bases and V by 5 bases; bases with no gene match: 6. From germline, CDR1 is MNHEY and CDR2 SVGAGI. The CDR3 spells CASSPGTGVYSPLHF. CDR3 bases: TGTGCCAGCAGTCCCGGGACAGGGGTATATTCACCCCTCCACTTT.

This chain connects TRBV7-3 to TRBJ2-1; tentatively, D is TRBD1 (7 bases). The CDR3 runs to 17 residues. V dropped 1 base and J dropped 9 bases, with 22 bases sitting between them. The germline V gene has CDR1 SGHTA and CDR2 FQGTGA. Here the CDR3 reads CASSLIAGGPRVGEQFF. CDR3 DNA: TGTGCCAGCAGCTTAATAGCAGGGGGGCCGAGGGTAGGTGAGCAGTTCTTC.

V is TRBV11-3 and J is TRBJ2-1; the match to TRBD2 covers 7 bases. Germline CDR1 reads SGHNT; CDR2 reads YENEEA. The J segment lost 7 bases and the V segment lost 6 bases, leaving 6 bases of the junction unmatched. This CDR3 contains 13 residues. CDR3 coding DNA: TGTGCCAGCAGGACGGGGGGAGGTAATGAGCAGTTCTTC. This sequence encodes CASRTGGGNEQFF.

This chain connects TRBV4-2 to TRBJ1-3; D possibly corresponds to TRBD1 (5 bases). This CDR3 is 15 amino acids long. The V gene lost 3 bases and the J gene lost 2 bases, with 11 bases spanning the gap. CDR1 LGHNA and CDR2 YNFKEQ come from the germline V gene. The CDR3 spells CASSHVDSTGNTIYF. CDR3 coding DNA: TGTGCCAGCAGCCATGTAGACAGTACTGGAAACACCATATATTTT.

This chain connects TRBV30 to TRBJ1-2; D gene unclear. The CDR3 is 13 residues long. Germline V CDR1 and CDR2: GTSNPN, SVGIG (reference sequence). The V end was cut by 0 bases, the J end by 4 bases, with 9 bases between. The CDR3 reads CAWSVMEGYGYTF. CDR3 nucleotides: TGTGCCTGGAGTGTAATGGAGGGCTATGGCTACACCTTC.